The entry that follows covers one T cell receptor beta chain sequence. These data come from a study of blood T cell repertoires in COVID-19. At the level of the study: The samples span acute and convalescent COVID-19 from the United States, Italy and Spain. PBMCs, B-cell-depleted T cells, or T cells provided the cDNA or gDNA that made up the material.

Original methodology: Estimates of nucleated cell counts were drawn from the amplification of reference gene primers. Sequencing used immunoSEQ multiplex PCR; TCRdb keeps in-frame clones, though not all of them. That table furnishes V, J and clone size, whereas the DNA furnished D and trimming. The table records over 200,000 clones, around 83% of them present only once. V shed 5 bases and J 5 bases; nucleotides not matched to a gene: 8. CDR3 length: 15 residues. CDR1 MNHEY and CDR2 SVGAGI come from the germline V gene. Sample: peripheral blood. This chain joins TRBV6-5 and TRBJ2-2; 7 nucleotides align to TRBD1. The clonotype was recovered from a man aged 80 or over with acute or convalescent COVID-19. CDR3 bases: TGTGCCAGCAGTCGACAGGGAACAGGGACCGGGGAGCTGTTTTTT. Translating gives CASSRQGTGTGELFF.